Included here is one TCR beta chain sequence, with context. How the authors handled the data: Using reference gene primer amplification, nucleated cell counts were estimated. Sequencing used immunoSEQ multiplex PCR; TCRdb keeps in-frame clones, though not all of them. V and J calls and clone size are those listed in that table; D and trimming were worked out from the DNA. The sample has about 270,000 clones, 86% seen once. This sample was taken from a study of blood T cell repertoires in COVID-19. Study in general: Sites across the United States, Italy and Spain contributed samples from acute and convalescent COVID-19. The analysed material was cDNA or gDNA that came from T cells, B-cell-depleted T cells, or PBMCs.

The CDR3 has 15 residues. V lost 2 bases and J lost 1, with 11 bases in between. Germline V gene lookup returns CDR1 MDHEN and CDR2 SYDVKM. This TCR was recovered from a woman younger than 30 who had recovered from COVID-19. This rearrangement joins TRBV28 to TRBJ2-5; a weak D match, TRBD1 (5 bases). Sequencing was performed on PBMCs or T cells enriched from blood (not recorded which). The CDR3 nucleotides are TGTGCCAGCAGTTTAGTACAGGAGCTCCAAGAGACCCAGTACTTC. This sequence encodes CASSLVQELQETQYF. The whole variable domain, filled in from reference TRBV28 and TRBJ2-5, reads DVKVTQSSRYLVKRTGEKVFLECVQDMDHENMFWYRQDPGLGLRLIYFSYDVKMKEKGDIPEGYSVSREKKERFSLILESASTNQTSMYLCASSLVQELQETQYFGPGTRLLVL.